This TCR beta chain appears in the sequencing data of a study of blood T cell repertoires in COVID-19. The wider study: Both acute and convalescent COVID-19 samples were obtained from the United States, Italy and Spain. PBMCs, B-cell-depleted T cells, or T cells provided the cDNA or gDNA that made up the material.

V was shortened by 8 bases and J by 0 bases, with 11 bases between the two germline ends. This CDR3 has 14 amino acids. The V gene's germline CDR1 is MNHEY and CDR2 SMNVEV (reference sequence). Methods used by the authors: Estimation of nucleated cell counts relied on the amplification of reference gene primers. The method was immunoSEQ multiplex PCR; TCRdb's version includes in-frame clones alone and lacks a portion of them. D and trimming come from the DNA, and the V and J calls and clone size come from that table. The sample shows tens of thousands of clones, less than 85% of them seen only once. What was sequenced was peripheral blood. V gene TRBV27 combines with J gene TRBJ1-5; D unresolved. The TCR originated in a man in his fifties or sixties with acute or convalescent COVID-19. CDR3 residues: CASPQNYSNQPQHF. The CDR3 DNA is TGTGCCAGCCCGCAGAACTATAGCAATCAGCCCCAGCATTTT.